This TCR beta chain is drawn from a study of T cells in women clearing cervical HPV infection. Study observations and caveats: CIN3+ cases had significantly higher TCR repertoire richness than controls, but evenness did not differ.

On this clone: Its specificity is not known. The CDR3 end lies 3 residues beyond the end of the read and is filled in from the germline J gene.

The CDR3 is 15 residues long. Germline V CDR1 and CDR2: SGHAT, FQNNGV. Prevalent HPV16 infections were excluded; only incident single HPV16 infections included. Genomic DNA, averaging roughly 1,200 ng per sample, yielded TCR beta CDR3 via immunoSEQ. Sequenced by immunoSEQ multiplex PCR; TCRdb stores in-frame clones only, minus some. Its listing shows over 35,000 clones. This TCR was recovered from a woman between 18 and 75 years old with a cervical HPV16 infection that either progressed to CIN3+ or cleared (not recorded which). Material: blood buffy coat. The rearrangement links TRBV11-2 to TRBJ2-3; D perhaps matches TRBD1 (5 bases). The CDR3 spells CASSLDLPTQGTQYF. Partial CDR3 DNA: TGTGCCAGCAGCTTAGACCTACCGACCCAGGGAACG.